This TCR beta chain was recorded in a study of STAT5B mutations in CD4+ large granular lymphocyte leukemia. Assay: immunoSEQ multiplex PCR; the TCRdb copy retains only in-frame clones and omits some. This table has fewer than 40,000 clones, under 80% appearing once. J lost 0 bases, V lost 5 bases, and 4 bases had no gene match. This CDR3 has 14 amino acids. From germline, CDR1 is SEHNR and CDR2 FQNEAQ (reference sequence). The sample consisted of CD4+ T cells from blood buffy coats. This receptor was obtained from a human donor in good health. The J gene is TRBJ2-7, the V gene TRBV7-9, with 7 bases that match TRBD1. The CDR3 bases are TGTGCCAGCAGCCGAAGGGACAGCTCCTACGAGCAGTACTTC. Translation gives CASSRRDSSYEQYF.